What follows are 8 T cell receptor beta chains derived from one specimen sequenced in a study of CD8+ T cells in alopecia areata. As the sequencing template, cDNA was produced by extracting RNA and reverse transcribing it. Here immunoSEQ multiplex PCR was the method, and the copy in TCRdb shows in-frame clones only, minus some. The sample has 150,000 to 200,000 clones, approximately 50% seen once. Treatment given: oral pan-JAK inhibitor, 5-10 mg twice daily. Here the sequenced sample was CD8+ T cells sorted from blood, taken at roughly week 53, from a patient treated with tofacitinib. The receptors originated from a human donor with alopecia areata.

This chain uses TRBV30 with TRBJ2-7, with TRBD1 as a possible D gene (5 bases). The CDR3 extends over 12 amino acids. V lost 0 bases to trimming and J lost 3 bases, with 6 bases between them. Germline CDR1 and CDR2: GTSNPN and SVGIG (reference sequence). CDR3 amino acids: CAWSVDSYEQYF. CDR3 bases: TGTGCCTGGAGTGTAGACAGCTACGAGCAGTACTTC.

The chain is built from TRBV27 and TRBJ1-6; D uncertain. V shed 8 bases and J shed 4 bases, with 9 bases lying between them. The CDR3 runs 13 residues. CDR1 and CDR2 from the germline V gene are MNHEY and SMNVEV (reference sequence). CDR3 DNA: TGTGCCAGCCGAAGACGGTATAATTCACCCCTCCACTTT. Translated: CASRRRYNSPLHF.

CDR3 nucleotides: TGTGCCAGCAGCTTATGGGACGGGGAAGCTTTCTTT. Translation gives CASSLWDGEAFF. The chain uses TRBV7-9 and TRBJ1-1; TRBD1 is a possible D gene (5 bases). Trimming left V 2 bases short and J 8 bases short, with 9 bases between. The CDR3 loop spans 12 amino acids. The germline gives CDR1 SEHNR, CDR2 FQNEAQ (reference sequence).

The rearrangement uses TRBV7-9 and TRBJ1-6, with D hard to call. Trimming cost V 5 bases and J 5 bases, with 10 bases left between them. Germline V gives CDR1 SEHNR, CDR2 FQNEAQ (reference sequence). The CDR3 is 14 residues long. CDR3 residues: CASSRPGDNSPLHF. CDR3 sequence (DNA): TGTGCCAGCAGCCGGCCTGGGGATAATTCACCCCTCCACTTT.

In its sample, this clone was seen a few times. The chain combines TRBV29-1 with TRBJ2-2; D remains unclear. Deletions cut 4 bases from V and 5 bases from J, with 8 bases between. CDR3 length: 12 amino acids. Germline-derived CDR1 and CDR2 are SQVTM and ANQGSEA. In DNA, the CDR3 is TGCAGCGTTGTATTAGGGACCGGGGAGCTGTTTTTT. Protein sequence: CSVVLGTGELFF.

The CDR3: CASSATGFDEQYF. In DNA, the CDR3 is TGTGCCAGCAGTGCCACAGGGTTCGACGAGCAGTACTTC. The rearrangement links TRBV27 to TRBJ2-7, with D perhaps TRBD1 (6 bases). The CDR3 is 13 amino acids. CDR1 is MNHEY, CDR2 SMNVEV, per germline (reference sequence). The ends were cut back, 5 bases at V and 5 bases at J, with 13 bases in the middle.

This clone was observed a handful of times. The gene calls are TRBV7-9 and TRBJ2-5, with no clear D. There are 12 residues in the CDR3. The V gene's germline CDR1 is SEHNR and CDR2 FQNEAQ (reference sequence). The ends were cut back, 4 bases at V and 4 bases at J, with 7 bases in the middle. This CDR3 is CASSSGVETQYF. The CDR3 DNA follows: TGTGCCAGCAGCTCTGGGGTAGAGACCCAGTACTTC.

This clone was counted ten times or more. The genes are TRBV7-6 and TRBJ2-7; maybe TRBD1 (5 bases). Germline-derived CDR1 and CDR2 are SGHVS and FNYEAQ. Trimming shortened V by 5 bases and J by 2 bases, and 16 bases separated the two germline ends. The CDR3 has 15 amino acids. CDR3 region: CASSPIADSPYEQYF. The CDR3, as DNA: TGTGCCAGCAGCCCCATCGCTGACAGCCCCTACGAGCAGTACTTC.